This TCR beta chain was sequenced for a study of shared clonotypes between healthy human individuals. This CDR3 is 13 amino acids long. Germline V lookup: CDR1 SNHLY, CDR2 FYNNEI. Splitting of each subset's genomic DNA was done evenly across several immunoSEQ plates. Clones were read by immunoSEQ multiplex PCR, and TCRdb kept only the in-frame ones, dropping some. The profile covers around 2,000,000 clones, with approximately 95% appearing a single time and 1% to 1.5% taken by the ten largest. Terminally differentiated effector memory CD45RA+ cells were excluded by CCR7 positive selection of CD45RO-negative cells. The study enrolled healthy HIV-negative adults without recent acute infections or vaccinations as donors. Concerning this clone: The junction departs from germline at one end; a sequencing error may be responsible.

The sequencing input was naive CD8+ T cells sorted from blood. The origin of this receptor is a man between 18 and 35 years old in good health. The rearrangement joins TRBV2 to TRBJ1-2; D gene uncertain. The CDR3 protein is CASSTTSEGYYVF. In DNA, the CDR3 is TGTGCCAGCAGCACGACCTCGGAGGGCTACTATGTTTTC.